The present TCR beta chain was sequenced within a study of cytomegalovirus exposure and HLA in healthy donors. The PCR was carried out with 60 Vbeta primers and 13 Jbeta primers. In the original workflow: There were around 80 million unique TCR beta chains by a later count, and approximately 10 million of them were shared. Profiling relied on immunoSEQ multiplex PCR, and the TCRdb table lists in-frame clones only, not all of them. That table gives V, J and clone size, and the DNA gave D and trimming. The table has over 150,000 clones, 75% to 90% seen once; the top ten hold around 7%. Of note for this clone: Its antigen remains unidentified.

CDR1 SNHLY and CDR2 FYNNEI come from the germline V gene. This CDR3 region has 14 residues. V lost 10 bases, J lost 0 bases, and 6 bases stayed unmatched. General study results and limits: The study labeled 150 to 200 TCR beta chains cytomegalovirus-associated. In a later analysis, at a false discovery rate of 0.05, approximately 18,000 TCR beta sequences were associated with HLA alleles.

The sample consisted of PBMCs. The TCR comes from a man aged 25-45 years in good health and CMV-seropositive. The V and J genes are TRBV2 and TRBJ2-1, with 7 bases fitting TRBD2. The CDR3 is CANGAGNSYNEQFF. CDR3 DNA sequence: TGTGCCAATGGAGCGGGAAACTCCTACAATGAGCAGTTCTTC.